The entry below describes one T cell receptor (beta chain). The CDR3 covers 12 residues. The V and J ends lost 5 bases and 4 bases respectively, with 5 bases between them. Per the germline V gene, CDR1 is MNHEY and CDR2 is SMNVEV (reference sequence). The sample belongs to a study of blood T cell repertoires in COVID-19. At the level of the study: Some COVID-19 samples were acute and others convalescent; all came from the United States, Italy and Spain. PBMCs, B-cell-depleted T cells, or T cells were the source of the cDNA or gDNA that made up the material.

Original processing notes: Reference gene primer amplification in the assay estimated nucleated cell counts. Generated by immunoSEQ multiplex PCR, the TCRdb table keeps only in-frame clones and is missing some. The V and J calls and clone size are taken from that table; D and trimming were inferred from the DNA. This sample yields a few hundred thousand clones, of which roughly 90% are seen a single time; around 0.8% belongs to the top ten. This chain connects TRBV27 to TRBJ1-4, with no clear D. This TCR derives from a woman under 40 with acute or convalescent COVID-19. Sample: peripheral blood. CDR3 nucleotide sequence: TGTGCCAGCAGTCCCAATAATGAAAAACTGTTTTTT. It codes for CASSPNNEKLFF.